This T cell receptor (beta chain) was recovered during a study of blood T cell repertoires in COVID-19. On the study more broadly: Sites across the United States, Italy and Spain contributed samples from acute and convalescent COVID-19. Nucleic acid was either cDNA or gDNA, and it came from T cells, B-cell-depleted T cells, or PBMCs.

Produced via immunoSEQ multiplex PCR; TCRdb's table is partial and in-frame only. Of over 100,000 clones listed, more than 80% are singletons. In germline, CDR1 is SGHRS, CDR2 YFSETQ. V was shortened by 2 bases and J by 7 bases, with 7 bases between the two germline ends. This CDR3 has 11 amino acids. This sequence joins TRBV5-1 and TRBJ2-7; D is possibly TRBD2 (5 bases). This clonotype was sampled from a human donor in a cohort sampled during active COVID-19. Sequencing was carried out using peripheral blood. Here the CDR3 reads CASSFEREQYF. Here the CDR3 DNA reads TGCGCCAGCAGCTTCGAGCGGGAGCAGTACTTC.